One sample yielded the 21 T cell receptor beta chains listed below, sequenced in a study of blood T cell repertoires in COVID-19. Sequenced by immunoSEQ multiplex PCR; TCRdb stores in-frame clones only, minus some. The sample includes around 77,000 clones, approximately 90% seen only once; the top ten take about 5%. Sequencing input: peripheral blood. These receptor sequences come from a woman aged 60-75 years with active COVID-19.

This chain joins TRBV29-1 and TRBJ1-1; 10 bases align to TRBD1. The CDR3 totals 15 residues. Losses at the gene ends were 3 bases for V and 6 bases for J; bases not matched to a gene: 10. Germline CDR1 reads SQVTM; CDR2 reads ANQGSEA. CDR3 loop: CSVDRSDRGRAEAFF. CDR3 DNA sequence: TGCAGCGTTGATCGGTCGGACAGGGGGAGGGCTGAAGCTTTCTTT. The variable domain in full, completed from reference TRBV29-1 and TRBJ1-1, reads SAVISQKPSRDICQRGTSLTIQCQVDSQVTMMFWYRQQPGQSLTLIATANQGSEATYESGFVIDKFPISRPNLTFSTLTVSNMSPEDSSIYLCSVDRSDRGRAEAFFGQGTRLTVV.

The gene calls are TRBV9 and TRBJ1-5; 8 bases match TRBD1. V gave up 5 bases and J gave up 3 bases; unmatched junction bases: 10. The CDR3 runs to 16 residues. Per the germline V gene, CDR1 is SGDLS and CDR2 is YYNGEE. CDR3 sequence reads: CASSSGQGRLNQPQHF. The CDR3, as DNA: TGTGCCAGCAGTTCAGGACAGGGAAGACTCAATCAGCCCCAGCATTTT.

This chain uses TRBV5-5 with TRBJ2-1; 11 bases align to TRBD2. The junction had 5 bases not matched to a gene; V was cut back by 6 bases and J by 6 bases. In germline, CDR1 is SGHKS, CDR2 YYEKEE (reference sequence). The CDR3 covers 14 residues. Here the CDR3 DNA reads TGTGCCAGCAAGTTAACTAGCGGGAGCAATGAGCAGTTCTTC. Residues: CASKLTSGSNEQFF.

This chain links TRBV11-2 with TRBJ1-1, with 8 nucleotides matching TRBD1. This CDR3 spans 13 amino acids. The germline V gene has CDR1 SGHAT and CDR2 FQNNGV. V lost 0 bases and J lost 10; bases outside the gene matches: 4. The CDR3 region is CASSLDRGRGAFF. The CDR3 DNA reads TGTGCCAGCAGCTTAGACAGGGGGCGCGGAGCTTTCTTT.

V usage is TRBV28 and J usage is TRBJ2-3, with D unresolved. In germline, CDR1 is MDHEN, CDR2 SYDVKM. The CDR3 spans 14 residues. V shed 1 base and J shed 2 bases, with 7 bases lying between them. This CDR3 reads CASSLSPVTDTQYF. The CDR3 nucleotides read TGTGCCAGCAGTTTATCCCCAGTCACAGATACGCAGTATTTT.

This rearrangement joins TRBV28 to TRBJ2-7; D might be TRBD1 (5 bases). Trimming shortened V by 6 bases and J by 2 bases, and 11 bases separated the two germline ends. The CDR3 extends over 13 amino acids. Germline V gene data show CDR1 as MDHEN and CDR2 as SYDVKM. The chain's CDR3 is CASRSGFPYEQYF. CDR3 DNA: TGTGCCAGCAGGTCAGGGTTCCCCTACGAGCAGTACTTC.

The gene calls are TRBV28 and TRBJ1-2, with D tentatively TRBD1 (5 bases). This CDR3 has 14 residues. Germline values: CDR1 MDHEN, CDR2 SYDVKM. Trimming took off 2 bases at V and 7 bases at J, with 14 bases between the two ends. The CDR3 DNA reads as TGTGCCAGCAGTTTAACGCAGGGACTTGGTGGCTACACCTTC. Translating it yields CASSLTQGLGGYTF.

The rearrangement joins TRBV18 to TRBJ2-7, with D maybe TRBD1 (5 bases). Trimming pared 3 bases from V and 2 bases from J, leaving 14 bases between. The germline CDR1 and CDR2 sequences are KGHSH and LQKENI. CDR3 length: 15 residues. CDR3 residues: CASSPFRDSPYEQYF. The DNA for the CDR3 is TGTGCCAGCTCACCTTTCCGAGACAGCCCCTACGAGCAGTACTTC. The entire variable domain, with the rest obtained from reference TRBV18 and TRBJ2-7, is as follows: NAGVMQNPRHLVRRRGQEARLRCSPMKGHSHVYWYRQLPEEGLKFMVYLQKENIIDESGMPKERFSAEFPKEGPSILRIQQVVRGDSAAYFCASSPFRDSPYEQYFGPGTRLTVT.

This clone appeared a single time. The genes are TRBV6-5 and TRBJ2-3; D is unclear. This CDR3 spans 14 amino acids. Germline assignment: CDR1 MNHEY and CDR2 SVGAGI. V was shortened by 4 bases and J by 1 base, with 9 bases between the two germline ends. The chain's CDR3 is CASSSYYRTDTQYF. The CDR3 DNA reads as TGTGCCAGCAGTTCGTACTACCGCACAGATACGCAGTATTTT.

The chain carries TRBV10-3 and TRBJ1-2, with 8 bases matching TRBD1. This CDR3 is built from 15 residues. Unmatched junction bases numbered 10, after V lost 8 bases and J lost 2 bases. CDR1 and CDR2 (germline): ENHRY, SYGVKD. CDR3 region: CAIWGQEQENYGYTF. CDR3 nucleotide sequence: TGTGCCATCTGGGGACAGGAGCAAGAGAACTATGGCTACACCTTC.

J is TRBJ2-6 and V is TRBV19; 7 bases are a match to TRBD1. V trimming: 1 base; J trimming: 2 bases; junction bases outside the gene matches: 8. Germline values: CDR1 LNHDA, CDR2 SQIVND (reference sequence). There are 18 residues in the CDR3. The CDR3 is CASSIAGQGEAGANVLTF. The CDR3, as DNA: TGTGCCAGTAGTATAGCGGGCCAGGGGGAAGCTGGGGCCAACGTCCTGACTTTC.

The chain links TRBV5-4 to TRBJ2-3, with 8 nucleotides matching TRBD2. Germline assignment: CDR1 SGHNT and CDR2 YYREEE (reference sequence). The length of the CDR3 is 17 residues. The trim removed 0 bases at V and 5 bases at J, leaving 11 bases unmatched. The CDR3 DNA reads TGTGCCAGCAGCTTGGCAGAGGGGACTAGGCTTAGAGATACGCAGTATTTT. Protein: CASSLAEGTRLRDTQYF.

This sequence joins TRBV28 and TRBJ1-2; D ambiguous. Germline V gene sequence: CDR1 MDHEN, CDR2 SYDVKM. The CDR3 covers 13 residues. Deletions cut 5 bases from V and 2 bases from J, with 9 bases between. CDR3 in amino acids: CASSPQRNYGYTF. CDR3 nucleotides: TGTGCCAGCAGTCCGCAGCGGAACTATGGCTACACCTTC.

This clone was detected once. J is TRBJ2-2 and V is TRBV6-2 or TRBV6-3, with D tentatively TRBD1 (6 bases). The CDR3 totals 16 residues. With 0 bases removed from V and 6 bases from J, the gap between germline ends came to 14 bases. Germline V lookup: CDR1 MNHEY, CDR2 SVGEGT. This CDR3 reads CASSYSSGTPSGELFF. CDR3 DNA sequence: TGTGCCAGCAGTTACTCGTCCGGGACACCATCCGGGGAGCTGTTTTTT.

This clone was seen once. The V call is TRBV2, the J call TRBJ2-2; D gene ambiguous. CDR1 is SNHLY, CDR2 FYNNEI, per germline. The V end was cut by 0 bases, the J end by 5 bases, with 4 bases between. The CDR3 has 13 amino acids. The CDR3 DNA reads as TGTGCCAGCAGTGAAGCGCGGACCGGGGAGCTGTTTTTT. It yields the protein CASSEARTGELFF.

The chain combines TRBV7-9 with TRBJ2-5; TRBD2 aligns across 9 bases. This CDR3 has 17 residues. The ends lost 5 bases at V and 7 bases at J; junction bases unmatched: 17. The V gene's germline CDR1 is SEHNR and CDR2 FQNEAQ (reference sequence). The DNA for the CDR3 is TGTGCCAGCAGCCCCCACGCCCCTAGCGGGGCCTCCTCGACCCAGTACTTC. It encodes CASSPHAPSGASSTQYF.

The chain couples TRBV5-6 to TRBJ1-5; maybe TRBD1 (6 bases). V lost 1 base and J 3 bases, leaving 14 bases between the germline ends. CDR1 SGHDT and CDR2 YYEEEE come from the germline V gene. The CDR3 extends over 16 amino acids. The CDR3 region has the DNA TGTGCCAGCAGCTTGACGGCAGGGGCCATCAATCAGCCCCAGCATTTT. Residues: CASSLTAGAINQPQHF.

Written as DNA, the CDR3 is TGTGCCAGCCTAACTCACTCACAGGGGGCAGAAGCTTTCTTT. Translation gives CASLTHSQGAEAFF. The chain carries TRBV27 and TRBJ1-1; 9 positions agree with TRBD1. This CDR3 has 14 residues. Germline trimming cut 8 bases from V and 8 bases from J; bases unmatched to any gene: 12. CDR1 and CDR2 (germline): MNHEY, SMNVEV (reference sequence).

This clone appeared once. The chain employs TRBV18 and TRBJ2-3; tentatively, D is TRBD2 (6 bases). V lost 5 bases and J lost 3, with 9 bases in between. Germline CDR1 is KGHSH and CDR2 is LQKENI. CDR3 size: 13 residues. CDR3 sequence (DNA): TGTGCCAGCTCAGGGCTAGCGACAGATACGCAGTATTTT. Protein sequence: CASSGLATDTQYF.

V and J are TRBV2 and TRBJ1-2; D unresolved. The CDR3 sequence is 14 residues long. The V gene lost 0 bases and the J gene lost 8 bases, with 13 bases spanning the gap. The germline V gene encodes CDR1 SNHLY and CDR2 FYNNEI. CDR3 DNA: TGTGCCAGCAGTGAAGCCCGGGCCGCGGGAGGCTACACCTTC. Its protein product is CASSEARAAGGYTF.

The chain recombines TRBV4-1 with TRBJ2-2, with 12 positions matching TRBD2. The CDR3 extends over 18 amino acids. Trimming at V came to 0 bases and at J to 7 bases, leaving 9 bases not matched to a gene. CDR1 is MGHRA, CDR2 YSYEKL, per germline. The CDR3 DNA sequence: TGCGCCAGCAGCCAAGAGGTACTAGCGGGAGGTGCGGGCGGGGAGCTGTTTTTT. Amino acid sequence: CASSQEVLAGGAGGELFF.